Described below is a single T cell receptor beta chain sequence and its context. The sample is drawn from a study of blood T cell repertoires in COVID-19. Across the whole study: COVID-19 samples, acute and convalescent, were from the United States, Italy and Spain. T cells, B-cell-depleted T cells, or PBMCs provided the cDNA or gDNA that served as material.

Original processing methods: The authors estimated nucleated cell counts from reference gene primer amplification. Only in-frame clones appear in the TCRdb table, and some are missing; sequencing was by immunoSEQ multiplex PCR. The V and J calls and clone size come from that table; D and trimming were worked out from the DNA. This sample has about 90,000 clones, with approximately 80% found just once. This TCR came from a woman aged 70 to 79 with active or convalescent COVID-19. The sample was peripheral blood.

The CDR3 coding sequence is TGTGCCAGCAGAATAGGGGACTTTAACACTGAAGCTTTCTTT. This encodes CASRIGDFNTEAFF. This rearrangement joins TRBV6-6 to TRBJ1-1; D perhaps matches TRBD1 (5 bases). The CDR3 runs 14 residues. Germline-derived CDR1 and CDR2 are MNHNY and SVGAGI (reference sequence). V was trimmed by 6 bases and J by 2 bases, leaving 13 bases between them.